The 26 T cell receptor beta chains given below trace back to one sample, sequenced in a study of T cell responses to AZD1222 COVID-19 vaccine. Assay used: immunoSEQ multiplex PCR; TCRdb lists only in-frame clones, some missing. The sample lists approximately 180,000 clones, 75% to 90% seen once, with 2.6% in the top ten. This specimen was peripheral blood, taken on day 0 of AZD1222 vaccination. These receptors all stem from an adult in good health.

V usage is TRBV29-1 and J usage is TRBJ2-5; no definite D call. The germline gives CDR1 SQVTM, CDR2 ANQGSEA. The CDR3 runs to 12 residues. The ends were cut back, 6 bases at V and 1 base at J, with 9 bases in the middle. This CDR3 reads CSVRASQETQYF. The CDR3 nucleotides are TGCAGCGTGCGAGCGAGCCAAGAGACCCAGTACTTC.

The chain uses TRBV18 and TRBJ1-2, with 12 positions matching TRBD1. Germline assignment: CDR1 KGHSH and CDR2 LQKENI. Trimming cost V 3 bases and J 7 bases; bases outside gene matches: 15. CDR3 length: 18 amino acids. The CDR3 reads CASSPQDGTGGLISGYTF. The CDR3, as DNA: TGTGCCAGCTCACCTCAAGATGGGACAGGGGGCTTAATCTCTGGCTACACCTTC.

The rearrangement uses TRBV20-1 and TRBJ2-1, with D possibly TRBD1 on 6 matching bases. CDR1 is DFQATT and CDR2 is SNEGSKA in the germline V gene (reference sequence). The CDR3 is 9 residues long. CDR3 coding DNA: TGCAGGACCGGACAGGAGCAGTTCTTC. It codes for CRTGQEQFF.

V gene TRBV12-5 combines with J gene TRBJ1-2; D ambiguous. Germline loops: CDR1 LGHNT, CDR2 FRNRAP. V was shortened by 1 base and J by 6 bases, with 9 bases between the two germline ends. The CDR3 runs to 13 residues. CDR3 residues: CASGLGGLNGYTF. CDR3 DNA sequence: TGTGCTAGTGGTTTGGGCGGACTGAATGGCTACACCTTC.

The V gene is TRBV5-1, the J gene TRBJ2-7; no clear D. Trimming removed 4 bases at V and 5 bases at J, with 13 bases between. The CDR3 is 13 residues long. Germline CDR1 is SGHRS and CDR2 is YFSETQ. CDR3 sequence (DNA): TGCGCCAGCAGCCCGGGTCCCCTCGACGAGCAGTACTTC. Its translation is CASSPGPLDEQYF.

The chain is built from TRBV5-4 and TRBJ2-1, with D tentatively TRBD2 (6 bases). There are 15 residues in the CDR3. CDR1 is SGHNT, CDR2 YYREEE, per germline (reference sequence). Trimming cost V 4 bases and J 0 bases, with 11 bases left between them. CDR3 DNA: TGTGCCAGCAGCCTTGCCGGGAGCTCCTACAATGAGCAGTTCTTC. Its protein product is CASSLAGSSYNEQFF.

The CDR3 DNA follows: TGTGCCAGCAGTGACCTGACAGGGGGCAAGACTGAAGCTTTCTTT. Translated: CASSDLTGGKTEAFF. V and J are TRBV6-1 and TRBJ1-1; TRBD1 matches 10 bases. J lost 5 bases, V lost 3 bases, and 6 bases had no gene match. Germline V CDR1 and CDR2: MNHNS, SASEGT. This CDR3 has 15 amino acids.

This clone was found a few times. CDR3 in DNA: TGCGCCAGCAGCCAAGAATCAATGACCGGGGAGCTGTTTTTT. It yields the protein CASSQESMTGELFF. The rearrangement joins TRBV4-1 to TRBJ2-2, with D uncertain. The V gene lost 0 bases and the J gene lost 5 bases, with 7 bases spanning the gap. This CDR3 has 14 residues. Germline V gene lookup returns CDR1 MGHRA and CDR2 YSYEKL.

V usage is TRBV6-6 and J usage is TRBJ1-4; TRBD1 aligns across 7 bases. Germline V lookup: CDR1 MNHNY, CDR2 SVGAGI (reference sequence). The J segment lost 6 bases and the V segment lost 7 bases, leaving 8 bases of the junction unmatched. CDR3 length: 14 residues. As DNA, the CDR3 is TGTGCCAGCACCCAGGGGGGTGGGGATGAAAAACTGTTTTTT. It translates to CASTQGGGDEKLFF.

The V and J genes are TRBV19 and TRBJ2-7; maybe TRBD1 (6 bases). Deletions cut 4 bases from V and 1 base from J, with 8 bases between. The CDR3 is 13 residues long. Germline CDR1 and CDR2: LNHDA and SQIVND (reference sequence). The CDR3 nucleotides read TGTGCCAGTAGTACAGGGGCGTCCTACGAGCAGTACTTC. Its protein product is CASSTGASYEQYF.

The rearrangement links TRBV14 to TRBJ1-2; 8 bases match TRBD1. The CDR3 is 16 amino acids. Trimming at V came to 4 bases and at J to 4 bases, leaving 11 bases not matched to a gene. Germline V gives CDR1 SGHDN, CDR2 FVKESK. The CDR3 sequence: CASSPTGGWQAYGYTF. In DNA form, the CDR3 reads TGTGCCAGCAGCCCAACAGGGGGGTGGCAGGCCTATGGCTACACCTTC.

The rearrangement uses TRBV3-1 (or the pseudogene TRBV3-2) and TRBJ2-1; either TRBD1 or TRBD2 may supply D (6 bases each). Trimming removed 0 bases from V and 6 bases from J, with 21 bases in between. The CDR3 has 18 amino acids. Germline loops: CDR1 LGHDT, CDR2 YNNKEL (reference sequence). CDR3 loop: CASSQEYEGGGVSNEQFF. DNA for the CDR3: TGTGCCAGCAGCCAAGAATACGAGGGGGGCGGGGTGAGCAATGAGCAGTTCTTC.

This chain connects TRBV20-1 to TRBJ1-2, with D perhaps matching TRBD1 (6 bases). CDR3 length: 11 amino acids. Germline CDR1 and CDR2: DFQATT and SNEGSKA (reference sequence). Between the trimmed V and J ends, which lost 5 bases and 6 bases, there was a span of 10 bases. The DNA for the CDR3 is TGCAGTGCTCCAGGGGTCGATGGCTACACCTTC. It codes for CSAPGVDGYTF.

The V and J genes are TRBV19 and TRBJ1-5, with 8 bases aligning to TRBD1. V gave up 5 bases and J gave up 7 bases; unmatched junction bases: 7. The CDR3 length is 14 residues. Looked up from germline, CDR1 is LNHDA and CDR2 is SQIVND (reference sequence). As DNA, the CDR3 is TGTGCCAGTAGTGCCTACAGGGGGGAGCAGCCCCAGCATTTT. As protein: CASSAYRGEQPQHF.

The rearrangement uses TRBV21-1 and TRBJ1-4; the table calls TRBD1, which could not be checked here. TRBV21-1 is listed as a pseudogene. The CDR3 has 15 residues. CDR3 sequence (DNA): TGTGCCAGCAGCATTCAGGCAGGGGGGTATGAAAAACTGTTTTTT. It is translated as CASSIQAGGYEKLFF.

The J gene is TRBJ1-4, the V gene TRBV7-9; D ambiguous. The V end lost 5 bases, the J end lost 7 bases, and 14 bases lay between the germline ends. The CDR3 is 14 amino acids. Germline V gene lookup returns CDR1 SEHNR and CDR2 FQNEAQ (reference sequence). CDR3 protein: CASSRTDLGEKLFF. The CDR3 region has the DNA TGTGCCAGCAGCCGGACGGACCTCGGTGAAAAACTGTTTTTT.

The chain combines TRBV11-2 with TRBJ2-5; 7 nucleotides align to TRBD2. In germline, CDR1 is SGHAT, CDR2 FQNNGV. CDR3 length: 14 residues. The V gene end was trimmed by 1 base and the J gene end by 6 bases; junction bases not matched to a gene: 5. The CDR3 spells CASSLVGRGQTQYF. As DNA, the CDR3 is TGTGCCAGCAGCTTAGTAGGGAGGGGTCAGACCCAGTACTTC. Full variable domain (rest looked up from reference TRBV11-2 and TRBJ2-5): EAGVAQSPRYKIIEKRQSVAFWCNPISGHATLYWYQQILGQGPKLLIQFQNNGVVDDSQLPKDRFSAERLKGVDSTLKIQPAKLEDSAVYLCASSLVGRGQTQYFGPGTRLLVL.

This chain links TRBV28 with TRBJ2-7, with D unclear. The V gene's germline CDR1 is MDHEN and CDR2 SYDVKM. The CDR3 length is 14 residues. V was trimmed by 6 bases and J by 2 bases, leaving 14 bases between them. CDR3 sequence: CASSPRPLTYEQYF. CDR3 in DNA: TGTGCCAGCAGCCCCAGGCCCCTTACCTACGAGCAGTACTTC.

In its sample, this clone was seen once. Other DNA sequences from this sample encode an identical CDR3 as well. V usage is TRBV7-9 and J usage is TRBJ2-2; weak D call: TRBD1 (5 bases). Trimming took off 2 bases at V and 2 bases at J, with 6 bases between the two ends. The CDR3 sequence is 14 residues long. CDR1 is SEHNR, CDR2 FQNEAQ, per germline (reference sequence). The CDR3: CASSLQGNTGELFF. CDR3 nucleotide sequence: TGTGCCAGCAGCTTACAGGGTAACACCGGGGAGCTGTTTTTT.

This chain connects TRBV2 to TRBJ1-2; 9 nucleotides match TRBD1. Germline V lookup: CDR1 SNHLY, CDR2 FYNNEI. V dropped 7 bases and J dropped 7; count of bases not matched to a gene: 10. The CDR3 totals 14 residues. This chain's CDR3 is CASKSPGQGGGYTF. The CDR3 nucleotides are TGTGCCAGCAAATCCCCGGGACAGGGAGGTGGCTACACCTTC.

The J gene is TRBJ2-7, the V gene TRBV9, with D maybe TRBD1 (6 bases). This CDR3 has 14 residues. The germline CDR1 and CDR2 sequences are SGDLS and YYNGEE. Trimming took off 3 bases at V and 2 bases at J, with 12 bases between the two ends. CDR3 nucleotides: TGTGCCAGCAGCGCCCACAGGGTCCCCTACGAGCAGTACTTC. It is translated as CASSAHRVPYEQYF.

The chain employs TRBV29-1 and TRBJ2-1; 7 bases are a match to TRBD1. In germline, CDR1 is SQVTM, CDR2 ANQGSEA. The CDR3 length is 13 residues. Trimming removed 4 bases from V and 9 bases from J; junction bases left unmatched: 9. The CDR3 spells CSVAWTGTTEQFF. The DNA for the CDR3 is TGCAGCGTTGCGTGGACAGGCACAACTGAGCAGTTCTTC.

This chain uses TRBV6-5 with TRBJ2-1; D possibly corresponds to TRBD2 (6 bases). Trimming shortened V by 6 bases and J by 9 bases, and 18 bases separated the two germline ends. Per the germline V gene, CDR1 is MNHEY and CDR2 is SVGAGI. The CDR3 runs to 14 residues. The CDR3 DNA sequence: TGTGCCAGCAGGGGGCTGTACGGGGGACTTGAGCAGTTCTTC. Encoded protein: CASRGLYGGLEQFF.

This clone was seen more than once but under ten times. The chain has TRBV7-8 and TRBJ1-3, with D unresolved. The CDR3 covers 15 residues. Trimming pared 0 bases from V and 0 bases from J, leaving 6 bases between. Germline V gene sequence: CDR1 SGHVS, CDR2 FQNEAQ. The DNA of the CDR3 is TGTGCCAGCAGCTTAGCCCGGGCCTCTGGAAACACCATATATTTT. It encodes CASSLARASGNTIYF.

This clone was seen only a few times. The chain carries TRBV5-5 and TRBJ2-5; 14 nucleotides align to TRBD2. V shed 2 bases, J shed 7 bases, and the junction held 7 bases outside the gene matches. The CDR3 spans 16 residues. Per germline, CDR1 SGHKS and CDR2 YYEKEE (reference sequence). This chain's CDR3 is CASSFGLAGGLATQYF. CDR3 in DNA: TGTGCCAGCAGCTTTGGACTAGCGGGAGGCTTAGCGACCCAGTACTTC.

This chain connects TRBV7-6 to TRBJ2-1, with 11 bases fitting TRBD2. The CDR3 totals 15 residues. Germline CDR1 SGHVS, CDR2 FNYEAQ. V lost 5 bases to trimming and J lost 7 bases; unmatched junction nucleotides: 7. As DNA, the CDR3 is TGTGCCAGCAGCCAACTAGCGGGAGAGCTGAATGAGCAGTTCTTC. Translated: CASSQLAGELNEQFF.